This entry concerns a single T cell receptor beta chain. The data derive from a study of blood T cell repertoires in COVID-19. Study overall: COVID-19 samples, acute and convalescent, were from the United States, Italy and Spain. PBMCs, B-cell-depleted T cells, or T cells provided the cDNA or gDNA that made up the material.

Per the original methods: Estimation of nucleated cell counts was performed using reference gene primer amplification. Measured with immunoSEQ multiplex PCR; TCRdb has only the in-frame clones, and not every one. The V and J calls and clone size come from that table; D and trimming were worked out from the DNA. This table holds 120,000 or so clones, almost 80% found once. Germline CDR1 and CDR2: MNHEY and SVGAGI. This CDR3 is 14 amino acids long. The ends were cut back, 10 bases at V and 0 bases at J, with 14 bases in the middle. This TCR was sampled from a human donor in a cohort sampled during active COVID-19. Sequenced: peripheral blood. The V gene is TRBV6-5, the J gene TRBJ2-3; D possibly corresponds to TRBD1 (7 bases). Written as DNA, the CDR3 is TGTGCCACCGGGGGACAGCACAGCACAGATACGCAGTATTTT. Protein: CATGGQHSTDTQYF.